The 13 T cell receptor beta chains below were found in one sample sequenced in a study of T cell changes during pregnancy in multiple sclerosis. Sequencing used immunoSEQ multiplex PCR; TCRdb keeps in-frame clones, though not all of them. The sample shows over 90,000 clones, approximately 90% of them seen only once. The material was peripheral blood, obtained before pregnancy. The receptors stem from a female donor with multiple sclerosis, enrolled in a pregnancy study.

Points on this clone: At one of its ends the junction is not consistent with the germline gene, which may arise from a read error. V usage is TRBV2 and J usage is TRBJ1-1, with a possible D match to TRBD1 (5 bases). The CDR3 has 11 residues. Germline CDR1 reads SNHLY; CDR2 reads FYNNEI. CDR3 nucleotides: TGTGCCAGCAAAACAGGCACTGAAACTTTCTTT. Its translation is CASKTGTETFF.

This chain links TRBV7-9 with TRBJ1-5, with TRBD1 matching 8 bases. The germline CDR1 and CDR2 sequences are SEHNR and FQNEAQ (reference sequence). CDR3 size: 14 residues. Unmatched junction bases numbered 8, after V lost 5 bases and J lost 8 bases. CDR3 sequence (DNA): TGTGCCAGCAGCCTATCGGACAGGGTGGAGCCCCAGCATTTT. This gives the protein CASSLSDRVEPQHF.

This chain uses TRBV19 with TRBJ1-6, with D possibly matching TRBD1 (6 bases). This CDR3 is built from 17 residues. The germline gives CDR1 LNHDA, CDR2 SQIVND (reference sequence). Trimming left V 3 bases short and J 10 bases short, with 22 bases between. CDR3 DNA: TGTGCCAGTAGTATTGGTCGGGGGGCGCGAATCGGATCACCCCTCCACTTT. This gives the protein CASSIGRGARIGSPLHF.

This clone is a singleton in its sample. The J gene is TRBJ1-6, the V gene TRBV5-1; D may be TRBD1 (6 bases). Trimming took off 3 bases at V and 5 bases at J, with 9 bases between the two ends. Germline loops: CDR1 SGHRS, CDR2 YFSETQ. CDR3 length equals 14 residues. This chain's CDR3 is CASSSTGNNSPLHF. CDR3 coding DNA: TGCGCCAGCAGCTCTACAGGGAATAATTCACCCCTCCACTTT. The full variable domain, rest sourced from reference TRBV5-1 and TRBJ1-6, is KAGVTQTPRYLIKTRGQQVTLSCSPISGHRSVSWYQQTPGQGLQFLFEYFSETQRNKGNFPGRFSGRQFSNSRSEMNVSTLELGDSALYLCASSSTGNNSPLHFGNGTRLTVT.

This clone was observed a single time. The V gene is TRBV7-2, the J gene TRBJ2-6; 8 nucleotides align to TRBD2. This CDR3 region has 19 residues. Germline CDR1 reads SGHTA; CDR2 reads FQGNSA. Trimming took 5 bases from V and 0 from J; bases not matched to a gene: 12. The CDR3 reads CASSLGVAGGNSGANVLTF. The CDR3 region has the DNA TGTGCCAGCAGCCTCGGGGTCGCGGGGGGCAACTCTGGGGCCAACGTCCTGACTTTC.

The chain joins TRBV4-3 to TRBJ2-7; perhaps TRBD1 as D (5 bases). Germline CDR1 and CDR2: LGHNA and YSLEER. The CDR3 covers 15 residues. Trimming took 0 bases from V and 6 from J, leaving 15 bases between them. DNA of the CDR3: TGCGCCAGCAGCCAAGAGGAGAAGGGGTTCCTCGAGCAGTACTTC. Translating gives CASSQEEKGFLEQYF.

The chain employs TRBV7-6 and TRBJ2-2; D gene ambiguous. CDR1 and CDR2 from the germline V gene are SGHVS and FNYEAQ. There are 13 residues in the CDR3. Trimming pared 3 bases from V and 3 bases from J, leaving 5 bases between. CDR3 residues: CASSLGDTGELFF. CDR3 sequence (DNA): TGTGCCAGCAGCTTGGGCGACACCGGGGAGCTGTTTTTT.

CDR3 loop: CASSRRGAFF. The DNA of the CDR3 is TGTGCCAGCAGCCGGAGGGGAGCTTTCTTT. This chain links TRBV11-2 with TRBJ1-1; maybe TRBD1 (5 bases). The V gene lost 5 bases and the J gene lost 10 bases, with 8 bases spanning the gap. Germline V gene data show CDR1 as SGHAT and CDR2 as FQNNGV. The CDR3 runs 10 residues.

J is TRBJ1-2 and V is TRBV6-5; D uncertain. V was shortened by 2 bases and J by 3 bases, with 13 bases between the two germline ends. The CDR3 length is 15 residues. Germline V gene data show CDR1 as MNHEY and CDR2 as SVGAGI. The CDR3 loop is CASSYTPGWDYGYTF. The CDR3 region has the DNA TGTGCCAGCAGTTACACCCCCGGGTGGGACTATGGCTACACCTTC.

The chain carries TRBV6-1 and TRBJ1-2, with a tentative D call TRBD1 (5 bases). Per the germline V gene, CDR1 is MNHNS and CDR2 is SASEGT. The CDR3 consists of 16 residues. Trimming cost V 2 bases and J 4 bases, with 17 bases left between them. In nucleotides, the CDR3 is TGTGCCAGCAGTGAATCGGGAGGGGCCCACCTCTATGGCTACACCTTC. It encodes CASSESGGAHLYGYTF.

Of note for this clone: The sample has other DNA sequences that encode this CDR3 too. The chain uses TRBV7-2 and TRBJ2-5; D not certain. Trimming cost V 3 bases and J 4 bases, with 6 bases left between them. The CDR3 is made up of 12 amino acids. Germline-derived CDR1 and CDR2 are SGHTA and FQGNSA. The CDR3 spells CASSFGGETQYF. In DNA form, the CDR3 reads TGTGCCAGCAGCTTCGGCGGAGAGACCCAGTACTTC.

The rearrangement links TRBV5-4 to TRBJ1-2; D perhaps matches TRBD1 (5 bases). CDR1 is SGHNT and CDR2 is YYREEE in the germline V gene (reference sequence). With 4 bases removed from V and 8 bases from J, the gap between germline ends came to 15 bases. The CDR3 has 13 amino acids. The CDR3 sequence: CASSGGERGGYTF. CDR3 nucleotide sequence: TGTGCCAGCAGCGGTGGAGAGCGGGGCGGCTACACCTTC.

Here the CDR3 reads CASSLGGSGASSSYNEQFF. For the CDR3, the DNA is TGTGCCAGCAGCTTGGGGGGTAGCGGGGCCTCGAGCTCCTACAATGAGCAGTTCTTC. The chain links TRBV5-4 to TRBJ2-1; 8 bases fit TRBD2. CDR3 length: 19 amino acids. V shed 0 bases and J 0 bases; nucleotides not matched to a gene: 11. Germline values: CDR1 SGHNT, CDR2 YYREEE (reference sequence).